The TCR beta chain described here comes from a study of T cells in narcolepsy. Findings and limits, study-wide: No autoreactive T cell clone sequences appeared in some memory CD4+ repertoires.

CDR3 length: 14 amino acids. Per germline, CDR1 MDHEN and CDR2 SYDVKM. V was shortened by 6 bases and J by 2 bases, with 14 bases between the two germline ends. Assay used: immunoSEQ multiplex PCR; TCRdb lists only in-frame clones, some missing. The sample contains tens of thousands of clones, approximately 90% of which appear only once. This clone came up a few times. The antigen is not known. The chain joins TRBV28 to TRBJ2-7, with D perhaps TRBD2 (6 bases). The source of this sequence is a human donor with narcolepsy. Sequenced input: CD45RA- memory CD4+ T cells from PBMCs. The CDR3 reads CASRTEGAPYEQYF. The CDR3 nucleotides are TGTGCCAGCAGGACGGAGGGAGCACCCTACGAGCAGTACTTC.